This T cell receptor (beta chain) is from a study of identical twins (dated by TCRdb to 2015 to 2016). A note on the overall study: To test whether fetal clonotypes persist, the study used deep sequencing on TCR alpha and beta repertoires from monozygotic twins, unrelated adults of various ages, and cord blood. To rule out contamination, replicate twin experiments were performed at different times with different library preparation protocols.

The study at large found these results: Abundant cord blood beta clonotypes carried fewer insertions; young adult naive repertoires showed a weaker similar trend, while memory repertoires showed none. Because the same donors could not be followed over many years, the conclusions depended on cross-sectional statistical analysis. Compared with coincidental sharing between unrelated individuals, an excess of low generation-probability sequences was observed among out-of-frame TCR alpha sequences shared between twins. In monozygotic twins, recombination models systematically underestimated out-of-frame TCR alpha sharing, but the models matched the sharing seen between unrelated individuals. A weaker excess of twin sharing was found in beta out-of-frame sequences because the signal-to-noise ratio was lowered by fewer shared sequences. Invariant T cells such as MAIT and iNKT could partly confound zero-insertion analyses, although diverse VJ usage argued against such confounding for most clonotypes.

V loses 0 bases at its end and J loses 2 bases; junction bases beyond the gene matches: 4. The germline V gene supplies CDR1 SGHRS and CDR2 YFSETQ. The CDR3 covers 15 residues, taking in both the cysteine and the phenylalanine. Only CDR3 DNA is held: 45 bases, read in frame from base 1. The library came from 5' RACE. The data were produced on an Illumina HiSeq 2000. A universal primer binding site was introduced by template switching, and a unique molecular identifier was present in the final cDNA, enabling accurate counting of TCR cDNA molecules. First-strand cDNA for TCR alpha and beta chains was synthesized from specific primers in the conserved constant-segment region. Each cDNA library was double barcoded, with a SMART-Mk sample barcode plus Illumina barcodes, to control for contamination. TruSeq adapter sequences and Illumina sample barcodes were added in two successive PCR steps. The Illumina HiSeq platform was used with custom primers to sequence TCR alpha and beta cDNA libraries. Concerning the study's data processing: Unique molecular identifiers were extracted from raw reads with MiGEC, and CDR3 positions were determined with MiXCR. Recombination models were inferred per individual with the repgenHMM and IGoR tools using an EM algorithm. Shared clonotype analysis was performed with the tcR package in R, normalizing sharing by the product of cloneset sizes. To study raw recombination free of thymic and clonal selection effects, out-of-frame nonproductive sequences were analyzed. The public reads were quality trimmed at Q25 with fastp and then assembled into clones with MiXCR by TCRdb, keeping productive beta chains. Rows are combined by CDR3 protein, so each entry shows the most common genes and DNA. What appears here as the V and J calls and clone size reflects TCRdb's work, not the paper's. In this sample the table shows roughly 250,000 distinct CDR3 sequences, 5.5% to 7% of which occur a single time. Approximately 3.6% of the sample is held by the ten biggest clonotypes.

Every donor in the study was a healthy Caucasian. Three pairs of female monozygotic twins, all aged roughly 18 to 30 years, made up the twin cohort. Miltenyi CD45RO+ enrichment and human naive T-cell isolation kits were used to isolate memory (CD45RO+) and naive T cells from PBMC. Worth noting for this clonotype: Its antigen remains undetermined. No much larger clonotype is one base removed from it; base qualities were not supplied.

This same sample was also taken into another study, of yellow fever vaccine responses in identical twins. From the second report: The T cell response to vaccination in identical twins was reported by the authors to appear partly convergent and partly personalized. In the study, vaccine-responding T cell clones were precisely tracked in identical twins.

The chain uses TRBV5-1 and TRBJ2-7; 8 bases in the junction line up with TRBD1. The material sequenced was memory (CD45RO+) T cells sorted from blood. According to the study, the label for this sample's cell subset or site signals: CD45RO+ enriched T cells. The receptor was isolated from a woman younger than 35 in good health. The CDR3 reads CASSLALQGAYEQYF. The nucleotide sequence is TGCGCCAGCAGCTTGGCCTTACAGGGGGCCTACGAGCAGTACTTC.